This record covers a single T cell receptor (beta chain). The data were taken from a study of shared clonotypes between healthy human individuals. Naive CD8 isolation took CD45RO-negative cells positively selected for CCR7 and excluded terminally differentiated effector memory CD45RA+ cells. Here immunoSEQ multiplex PCR was the method, and the copy in TCRdb shows in-frame clones only, minus some. The table shows about 2.1 million clones, with 90% to 95% occurring only once. Trimming removed 4 bases at V and 5 bases at J, with 17 bases between. The CDR3 spans 15 residues. Per germline, CDR1 LNHNV and CDR2 YYDKDF (reference sequence).

The sequence came from a man younger than 35 in good health. Some clones in this sample may be carry-over from other donors' samples. The chain employs TRBV15 and TRBJ2-5, with D tentatively TRBD1 or TRBD2 (5 bases each). Sequencing was done on a sample of naive CD8+ T cells from PBMCs. The CDR3 sequence is CATSTGPNTLETQYF. In DNA form, the CDR3 reads TGTGCCACCAGCACGGGACCGAACACTCTGGAGACCCAGTACTTC.